This T cell receptor beta chain was obtained from a study of cytomegalovirus exposure and HLA in healthy donors. Findings of the study overall: It was reported that TCR beta sequences correctly inferred the HLA-A and HLA-B alleles for most subjects. A highly shared variant cluster was judged a likely technical artifact.

V was shortened by 3 bases and J by 2 bases, with 8 bases between the two germline ends. CDR3 length: 15 residues. The germline V gene encodes CDR1 KGHSH and CDR2 LQKENI. PCR primers comprised 60 Vbeta and 13 Jbeta primers. Measured with immunoSEQ multiplex PCR; TCRdb has only the in-frame clones, and not every one. The repertoire holds fewer than 250,000 clones, with roughly 81% as singletons. Turning to this clone: Its antigen is still unknown.

V gene TRBV18 combines with J gene TRBJ2-6, with a possible D match to TRBD1 (5 bases). The specimen was PBMCs. The clonotype was recovered from a woman in her 30s in good health and CMV-seropositive. This CDR3 reads CASSPGRAGANVLTF. CDR3 in DNA: TGTGCCAGCTCACCTGGCAGGGCTGGGGCCAACGTCCTGACTTTC.